This T cell receptor (beta chain) was recovered during a study of blood T cells in healthy people across ages. Findings of the study overall: Naive and antigen-experienced cells were not separated, limiting conclusive comparison.

The authors ran a second PCR of 7 to 11 cycles using a sample-barcoded 5' primer and a J-beta primer mix. Tags on each cDNA molecule came from a template-switch adaptor with 12 random nucleotides. TCRdb independently ran MiXCR on the 5' RACE reads; one entry per CDR3 protein. The sample records 1.6 million or so distinct CDR3 sequences, about 35% being singletons. A remark on this clonotype: Its specificity is not known.

The sequenced material came from blood. This TCR was recovered from a woman aged 30 to 39 in good health.

This CDR3 reads CASSLGGTGDYNEQFF. The CDR3 nucleotides read TGCGCCAGCAGCTTGGGCGGGACAGGGGACTACAATGAGCAGTTCTTC. V usage is TRBV5-1 and J usage is TRBJ2-1; 10 bases map to TRBD1. CDR3 size: 16 residues. Per the germline V gene, CDR1 is SGHRS and CDR2 is YFSETQ. V was pared by 0 bases and J by 3 bases, with 3 bases of the junction left unmatched.